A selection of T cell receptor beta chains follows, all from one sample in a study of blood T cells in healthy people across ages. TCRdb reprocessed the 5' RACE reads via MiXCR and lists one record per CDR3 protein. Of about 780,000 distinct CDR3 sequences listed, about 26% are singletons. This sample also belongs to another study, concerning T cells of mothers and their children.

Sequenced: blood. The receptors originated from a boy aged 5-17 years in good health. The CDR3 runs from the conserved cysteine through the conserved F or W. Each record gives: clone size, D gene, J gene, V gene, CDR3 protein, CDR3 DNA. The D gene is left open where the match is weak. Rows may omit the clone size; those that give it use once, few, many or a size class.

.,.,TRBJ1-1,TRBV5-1,CASSLPNEDTEAFF,TGCGCCAGCAGCCTCCCTAATGAGGACACTGAAGCTTTCTTT
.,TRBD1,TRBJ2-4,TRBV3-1,CASSQVIEGTAKDIQYF,TGTGCCAGCAGCCAAGTAATCGAGGGGACAGCCAAAGACATTCAGTACTTC
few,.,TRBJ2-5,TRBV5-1,CASSLGGDKTQYF,TGCGCCAGCAGCTTGGGGGGCGACAAGACCCAGTACTTC
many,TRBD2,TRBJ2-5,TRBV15,CATSRGGGGTQETQYF,TGTGCCACCAGCAGAGGCGGCGGGGGGACCCAAGAGACCCAGTACTTC
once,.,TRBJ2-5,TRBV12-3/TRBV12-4,CASGRQQETQYF,TGTGCCAGCGGGCGCCAGCAAGAGACCCAGTACTTC
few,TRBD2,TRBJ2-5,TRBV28,CAAGRGLADKETQYF,TGTGCCGCGGGGAGGGGACTAGCGGACAAAGAGACCCAGTACTTC
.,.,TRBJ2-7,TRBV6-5,CASSYGGGTYEQYF,TGTGCCAGCAGTTACGGGGGGGGCACCTACGAGCAGTACTTC
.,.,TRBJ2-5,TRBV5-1,CASSWGHLAETQYF,TGCGCCAGCAGCTGGGGGCACCTAGCAGAGACCCAGTACTTC
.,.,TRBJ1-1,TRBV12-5,CASGSQGGTEAFF,TGTGCTAGTGGTTCCCAAGGGGGTACTGAAGCTTTCTTT
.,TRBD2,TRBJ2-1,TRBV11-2,CASRSSGDNEQFF,TGTGCCAGCCGGAGTAGCGGGGACAATGAGCAGTTCTTC
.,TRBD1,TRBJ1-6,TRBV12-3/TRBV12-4,CASSSPAGTASSPLHF,TGTGCCAGCAGTTCCCCCGCCGGGACAGCATCTTCACCCCTCCACTTT
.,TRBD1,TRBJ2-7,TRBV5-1,CASRLTGGVGTYEQYF,TGCGCCAGCAGGCTCACAGGGGGCGTTGGGACCTACGAGCAGTACTTC
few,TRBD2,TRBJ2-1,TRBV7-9,CASGPPGTRDNEQFF,TGTGCCAGCGGCCCACCCGGGACTAGAGACAATGAGCAGTTCTTC
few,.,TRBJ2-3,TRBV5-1,CASSLEFSDTQYF,TGCGCCAGCAGCTTGGAATTCTCAGATACGCAGTATTTT
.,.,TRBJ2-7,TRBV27,CASSFKTMGGEQYF,TGTGCCAGCAGTTTCAAAACTATGGGTGGCGAGCAGTACTTC
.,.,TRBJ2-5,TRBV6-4,CASSVAPGGRETQYF,TGTGCCAGCAGTGTGGCCCCCGGGGGGCGAGAGACCCAGTACTTC
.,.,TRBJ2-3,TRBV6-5,CASSSTSIPSDTQYF,TGTGCCAGCAGTTCGACTTCGATACCATCGGATACGCAGTATTTT
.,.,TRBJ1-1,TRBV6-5,CASSYIGGPTEAFF,TGTGCCAGCAGTTACATCGGGGGGCCCACTGAAGCTTTCTTT
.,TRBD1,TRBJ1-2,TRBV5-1,CASSFPDRGGDGYTF,TGCGCCAGCAGCTTCCCGGACAGGGGAGGTGATGGCTACACCTTC
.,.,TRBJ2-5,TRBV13,CASSSRRVSQETQYF,TGTGCCAGCAGCTCTCGTCGGGTGTCCCAAGAGACCCAGTACTTC
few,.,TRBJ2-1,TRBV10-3,CAISESSMRQGEQFF,TGTGCCATCAGTGAGTCGAGTATGCGGCAGGGGGAGCAGTTCTTC
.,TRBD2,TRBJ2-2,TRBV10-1,CASSETIPGASGGATGELFF,TGCGCCAGCAGTGAGACCATTCCCGGGGCGAGCGGGGGGGCAACCGGGGAGCTGTTTTTT
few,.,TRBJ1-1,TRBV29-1,CSVGPSPEIF,TGCAGCGTGGGGCCCTCCCCGGAGATCTTT
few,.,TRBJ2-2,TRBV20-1,CSAGTTGELFF,TGCAGTGCCGGGACCACCGGGGAGCTGTTTTTT
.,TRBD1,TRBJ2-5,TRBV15,CATSKIQRTGGRETQYF,TGTGCCACCAGCAAAATTCAGCGGACAGGGGGACGAGAGACCCAGTACTTC
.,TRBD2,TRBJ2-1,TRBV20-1,CSAAPYPSGGVYNEQFF,TGCAGTGCCGCACCATACCCAAGCGGGGGAGTGTACAATGAGCAGTTCTTC
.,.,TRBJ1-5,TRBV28,CASSTSGGGWQPQHF,TGTGCCAGCAGCACGTCGGGGGGCGGGTGGCAGCCCCAGCATTTT
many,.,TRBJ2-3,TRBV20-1,CSAGPEEDTQYF,TGCAGTGCTGGCCCCGAGGAAGATACGCAGTATTTT
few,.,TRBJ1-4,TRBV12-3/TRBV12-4,CASSLELGLFEKLFF,TGTGCCAGCAGTTTAGAGTTGGGTCTTTTTGAAAAACTGTTTTTT
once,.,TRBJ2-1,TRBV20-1,CSASTRLYNEQFF,TGCAGTGCTAGTACCCGACTTTACAATGAGCAGTTCTTC
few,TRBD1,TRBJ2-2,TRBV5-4,CASSGHGTGGTGELFF,TGTGCCAGCAGCGGACACGGGACAGGGGGGACCGGGGAGCTGTTTTTT